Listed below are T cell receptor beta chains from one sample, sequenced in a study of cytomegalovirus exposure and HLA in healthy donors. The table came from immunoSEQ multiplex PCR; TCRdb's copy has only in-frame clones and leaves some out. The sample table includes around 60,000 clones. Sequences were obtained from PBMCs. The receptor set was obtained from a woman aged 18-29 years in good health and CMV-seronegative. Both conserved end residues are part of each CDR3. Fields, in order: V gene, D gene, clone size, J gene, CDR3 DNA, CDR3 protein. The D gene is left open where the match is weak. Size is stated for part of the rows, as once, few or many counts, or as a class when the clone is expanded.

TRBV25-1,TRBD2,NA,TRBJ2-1,TGTGCCACCACTAGCGGGAGGGCCCCCAATGAGCAGTTCTTC,CATTSGRAPNEQFF
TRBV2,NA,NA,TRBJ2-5,TGTGCCAGCACGACAAGGGAGGCATCAGAGACCCAGTACTTC,CASTTREASETQYF
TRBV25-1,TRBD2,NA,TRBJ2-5,TGTGCCAGCAGTGGGGGATACCTGGGAGGGCCAAAAGAGACCCAGTACTTC,CASSGGYLGGPKETQYF
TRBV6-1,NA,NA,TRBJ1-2,TGTGCCAGCAGGCCTCTCGATGGACAGCCGCTAGGCTACACCTTC,CASRPLDGQPLGYTF
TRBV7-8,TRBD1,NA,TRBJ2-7,TGTGCCAGCAGCTTAGGAGGGGGCTCGGCGAATCGAGAGCAGTACTTC,CASSLGGGSANREQYF
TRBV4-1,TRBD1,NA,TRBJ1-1,TGCGCCAGCAGCGCTTATACCGGGACAGATAGTGAAGCTTTCTTT,CASSAYTGTDSEAFF
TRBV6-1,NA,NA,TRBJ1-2,TGTGCCAGCAGGAGGGATTTAGGCTATGGCTACACCTTC,CASRRDLGYGYTF
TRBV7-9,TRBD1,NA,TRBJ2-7,TGTGCCAGCAGTTCCGGGACAGGGGGCGCGGACGAGCAGTACTTC,CASSSGTGGADEQYF
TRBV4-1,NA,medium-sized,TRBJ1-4,TGCGCCAGCAGCCAAGGGGAGGGGACGGGGAGTGAAAAACTGTTTTTT,CASSQGEGTGSEKLFF
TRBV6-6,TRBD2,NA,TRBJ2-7,TGTGCCAGCAGTTACGGGGCGGGAGGGCCGGGCGAGCAGTACTTC,CASSYGAGGPGEQYF
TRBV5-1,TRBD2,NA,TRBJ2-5,TGCGCCAGCAGCTCCGGGACTAGCGGTAACCAAGAGACCCAGTACTTC,CASSSGTSGNQETQYF
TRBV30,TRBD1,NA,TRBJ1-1,TGTGCCTGGTGGACAGGGATGAACACTGAAGCTTTCTTT,CAWWTGMNTEAFF
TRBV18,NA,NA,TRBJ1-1,TGTGCCAGCTCACGAACAGCCGAAGCTTTCTTT,CASSRTAEAFF
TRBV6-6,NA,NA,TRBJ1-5,TGTGCCAGCAGCATAACAGGGTTCAATCAGCACCAGCATTTT,CASSITGFNQHQHF
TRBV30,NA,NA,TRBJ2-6,TGTGCCTGGAGTGCCTCAGGGGCTGGGGCCAACGTCCTGACTTTC,CAWSASGAGANVLTF
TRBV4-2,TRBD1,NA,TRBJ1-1,TGTGCCAGCAGCCAAGAAGGGGGCGGGAACACTGAAGCTTTCTTT,CASSQEGGGNTEAFF
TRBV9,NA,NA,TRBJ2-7,TGTGCCAGCAGCGTAGAACAGGCCAAAATTTACGAGCAGTACTTC,CASSVEQAKIYEQYF
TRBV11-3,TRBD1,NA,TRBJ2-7,TGTGCCAGCAGCGCCACAGGGGGTGCCTACGAGCAGTACTTC,CASSATGGAYEQYF
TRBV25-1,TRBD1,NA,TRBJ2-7,TGTGCCAGCAGTGACGGACAGGGAAACTCTTTCTCCTACGAGCAGTACTTC,CASSDGQGNSFSYEQYF
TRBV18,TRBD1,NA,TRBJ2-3,TGTGCCAGCTCACCATTACAGGGGAACGCAGATACGCAGTATTTT,CASSPLQGNADTQYF
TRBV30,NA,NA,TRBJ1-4,TGTGCCTGGAGTCGGAGGGCTGAAAAACTGTTTTTT,CAWSRRAEKLFF
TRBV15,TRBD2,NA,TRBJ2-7,TGTGCCACCAGCACTAGCGGGCAATCCTACGAGCAGTACTTC,CATSTSGQSYEQYF
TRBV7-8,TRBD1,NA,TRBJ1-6,TGTGCCAGCAGGACGGGACAGGGGTTATTTAATTCACCCCTCCACTTT,CASRTGQGLFNSPLHF
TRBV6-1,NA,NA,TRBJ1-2,TGTGCCAGCAGTGACTTCGTTCCGGCGGCCGCTAACTATGGCTACACCTTC,CASSDFVPAAANYGYTF
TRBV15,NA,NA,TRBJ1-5,TGTGCCACCAGCAGAGTTAGGACAGAGGATAATCAGCCCCAGCATTTT,CATSRVRTEDNQPQHF